The 19 T cell receptor beta chains presented below share a single source sample, sequenced in a study of blood T cell repertoires in COVID-19. Clones were read by immunoSEQ multiplex PCR, and TCRdb kept only the in-frame ones, dropping some. The repertoire consists of about 350,000 clones, with 75% to 90% occurring once and the leading ten covering about 7.6%. The sequenced sample consisted of peripheral blood. These receptors originate from a woman aged 60-75 years with COVID-19, enrolled during active disease.

V gene TRBV25-1 combines with J gene TRBJ2-1; D possibly corresponds to TRBD1 (8 bases). The V end was cut by 9 bases, the J end by 7 bases, with 16 bases between. The CDR3 has 13 residues. Germline loops: CDR1 MGHDK, CDR2 SYGVNS. CDR3 DNA sequence: TGTGCCAGTAGCGGACAGGGACTAAATGAGCAGTTCTTC. Translation: CASSGQGLNEQFF.

This clone turned up a few times. The CDR3 loop is CASDTGPNYGYTF. The CDR3 DNA follows: TGTGCCAGCGACACAGGGCCTAACTATGGCTACACCTTC. The chain couples TRBV19 to TRBJ1-2; D may be TRBD1 (6 bases). There are 13 residues in the CDR3. Deletions cut 9 bases from V and 0 bases from J, with 11 bases between. Germline CDR1 is LNHDA and CDR2 is SQIVND (reference sequence). Together with reference TRBV19 and TRBJ1-2, the CDR3 gives the full variable domain: DGGITQSPKYLFRKEGQNVTLSCEQNLNHDAMYWYRQDPGQGLRLIYYSQIVNDFQKGDIAEGYSVSREKKESFPLTVTSAQKNPTAFYLCASDTGPNYGYTFGSGTRLTVV.

The chain couples TRBV7-2 to TRBJ1-2, with a weak D call TRBD1 (5 bases). Trimming shortened V by 1 base and J by 2 bases, and 11 bases separated the two germline ends. Per the germline V gene, CDR1 is SGHTA and CDR2 is FQGNSA. CDR3 length equals 15 residues. As DNA, the CDR3 is TGTGCCAGCAGCTTAGGCCAGGGTGGGAACTATGGCTACACCTTC. Translating gives CASSLGQGGNYGYTF.

The chain is built from TRBV5-1 and TRBJ1-1, with 8 bases fitting TRBD1. The CDR3 length is 13 residues. V shed 2 bases and J 4 bases; nucleotides not matched to a gene: 1. Germline V gene lookup returns CDR1 SGHRS and CDR2 YFSETQ. The CDR3 spells CASSLQGGTEAFF. In DNA form, the CDR3 reads TGCGCCAGCAGCTTACAGGGGGGCACTGAAGCTTTCTTT.

The chain employs TRBV7-2 and TRBJ2-3; D perhaps matches TRBD1 (6 bases). Per the germline V gene, CDR1 is SGHTA and CDR2 is FQGNSA. V lost 4 bases and J lost 0, with 14 bases in between. This CDR3 is 16 amino acids long. As DNA, the CDR3 is TGTGCCAGCAGCTCACAGGGTTGGCTCAGCACAGATACGCAGTATTTT. Its translation is CASSSQGWLSTDTQYF.

This chain links TRBV15 with TRBJ2-3, with D possibly being TRBD1 (6 bases). Germline V gives CDR1 LNHNV, CDR2 YYDKDF (reference sequence). This CDR3 is 16 amino acids long. Trimming removed 0 bases from V and 2 bases from J, with 12 bases in between. This CDR3 reads CATSRDPDSYTDTQYF. In DNA form, the CDR3 reads TGTGCCACCAGCAGAGATCCGGACAGTTACACAGATACGCAGTATTTT.

V gene TRBV9 combines with J gene TRBJ2-5; 7 bases align to TRBD1. The J segment lost 5 bases and the V segment lost 0 bases, leaving 7 bases of the junction unmatched. The CDR3 extends over 15 amino acids. The germline CDR1 and CDR2 sequences are SGDLS and YYNGEE. CDR3 sequence (DNA): TGTGCCAGCAGCGTAGGAACAGGGGCTATGGAGACCCAGTACTTC. Translation gives CASSVGTGAMETQYF. Full variable domain (missing parts from reference TRBV9 and TRBJ2-5): DSGVTQTPKHLITATGQRVTLRCSPRSGDLSVYWYQQSLDQGLQFLIQYYNGEERAKGNILERFSAQQFPDLHSELNLSSLELGDSALYFCASSVGTGAMETQYFGPGTRLLVL.

This chain joins TRBV19 and TRBJ2-1; D is undetermined. From germline, CDR1 is LNHDA and CDR2 SQIVND (reference sequence). Trimming removed 4 bases at V and 7 bases at J, with 17 bases between. The CDR3 runs 15 residues. CDR3 loop: CASSSFLSLLNEQFF. The CDR3 DNA is TGTGCCAGTAGTAGTTTTTTATCCCTCTTGAATGAGCAGTTCTTC. The full variable domain, its missing parts supplied by reference TRBV19 and TRBJ2-1, is DGGITQSPKYLFRKEGQNVTLSCEQNLNHDAMYWYRQDPGQGLRLIYYSQIVNDFQKGDIAEGYSVSREKKESFPLTVTSAQKNPTAFYLCASSSFLSLLNEQFFGPGTRLTVL.

This chain joins TRBV10-3 and TRBJ1-1, with D tentatively TRBD1 (6 bases). This CDR3 contains 12 residues. Germline V lookup: CDR1 ENHRY, CDR2 SYGVKD. Trimming shortened V by 6 bases and J by 5 bases, and 10 bases separated the two germline ends. CDR3 sequence reads: CAIRQGETEAFF. The CDR3 bases are TGTGCCATCAGACAGGGTGAGACTGAAGCTTTCTTT.

This chain links TRBV5-1 with TRBJ2-7; D perhaps matches TRBD1 (5 bases). The CDR3 is 13 amino acids. Germline V gene data show CDR1 as SGHRS and CDR2 as YFSETQ. The V end was cut by 4 bases, the J end by 7 bases, with 15 bases between. The CDR3 DNA reads TGCGCCAGCAGCATAGACAGCGCCTGGGAGCAGTACTTC. Translated: CASSIDSAWEQYF.

V gene TRBV2 combines with J gene TRBJ2-1, with 7 bases identical to TRBD2. The V gene's germline CDR1 is SNHLY and CDR2 FYNNEI. V lost 8 bases, J lost 6 bases, and 1 base stayed unmatched. This CDR3 has 11 amino acids. The CDR3 region has the DNA TGTGCCAGCGGGGGGGGCAATGAGCAGTTCTTC. It is translated as CASGGGNEQFF.

The CDR3 loop reads CARSLEGTRQVSDTQYF. DNA of the CDR3: TGTGCCAGAAGCTTAGAAGGGACTAGACAGGTGTCAGATACGCAGTATTTT. The chain employs TRBV5-3 and TRBJ2-3; 8 positions match TRBD2. Being an ORF, TRBV5-3 has a function that is uncertain. The CDR3 runs 17 residues. The ends lost 2 bases at V and 4 bases at J; junction bases unmatched: 12.

J is TRBJ1-3 and V is TRBV4-2; D is uncertain. The CDR3 contains 17 residues. Germline V lookup: CDR1 LGHNA, CDR2 YNFKEQ. Trimming took off 4 bases at V and 0 bases at J, with 16 bases between the two ends. The CDR3 DNA reads TGTGCCAGCAGCCCTTCCAGAACCGGGATCTCTGGAAACACCATATATTTT. Residues: CASSPSRTGISGNTIYF.

CDR3 DNA sequence: TGTGCCAGCTCACCCGCCTCGGGGAGGGCGCCCTATGGCTACACCTTC. It is translated as CASSPASGRAPYGYTF. The chain combines TRBV18 with TRBJ1-2; D gene ambiguous. Trimming cost V 3 bases and J 4 bases, with 18 bases left between them. Germline CDR1 reads KGHSH; CDR2 reads LQKENI. The CDR3 consists of 16 residues.

The genes are TRBV19 and TRBJ2-3; 12 bases align to TRBD2. CDR3 length: 14 residues. J lost 5 bases, V lost 10 bases, and 7 bases had no gene match. From germline, CDR1 is LNHDA and CDR2 SQIVND (reference sequence). In nucleotides, the CDR3 is TGTGCCACCCTACCGGGACTAGCGGGAGATACGCAGTATTTT. Translated, it gives CATLPGLAGDTQYF.

The chain has TRBV27 and TRBJ1-1, with D possibly TRBD1 on 5 matching bases. Between the trimmed V and J ends, which lost 6 bases and 1 base, there was a span of 12 bases. The CDR3 spans 14 residues. The germline gives CDR1 MNHEY, CDR2 SMNVEV (reference sequence). CDR3 loop: CASRLTEGNTEAFF. The CDR3 DNA is TGTGCCAGCAGGCTGACAGAAGGGAACACTGAAGCTTTCTTT.

J is TRBJ1-5 and V is TRBV7-2; 10 bases align to TRBD1. The CDR3 is 14 amino acids. V trimming: 5 bases; J trimming: 7 bases; junction bases outside the gene matches: 5. CDR1 is SGHTA, CDR2 FQGNSA, per germline. The CDR3 coding sequence is TGTGCCAGCAGCGCCGGGACAGGGGTCCAGCCCCAGCATTTT. It encodes CASSAGTGVQPQHF. The entire variable domain, with the rest obtained from reference TRBV7-2 and TRBJ1-5, is as follows: GAGVSQSPSNKVTEKGKDVELRCDPISGHTALYWYRQSLGQGLEFLIYFQGNSAPDKSGLPSDRFSAERTGGSVSTLTIQRTQQEDSAVYLCASSAGTGVQPQHFGDGTRLSIL.

The chain carries TRBV9 and TRBJ2-2; D possibly corresponds to TRBD2 (6 bases). Per the germline V gene, CDR1 is SGDLS and CDR2 is YYNGEE. The germline V and J ends were trimmed by 4 bases and 4 bases, with 14 bases remaining between them. The CDR3 runs to 15 residues. CDR3 sequence: CASSPGLWGTGELFF. DNA of the CDR3: TGTGCCAGCAGCCCGGGACTTTGGGGCACCGGGGAGCTGTTTTTT. The full variable domain, in which reference TRBV9 and TRBJ2-2 provide the parts outside the CDR3, is DSGVTQTPKHLITATGQRVTLRCSPRSGDLSVYWYQQSLDQGLQFLIQYYNGEERAKGNILERFSAQQFPDLHSELNLSSLELGDSALYFCASSPGLWGTGELFFGEGSRLTVL.

This chain joins TRBV12-2 and TRBJ2-1; the listed D gene, TRBD2, was not tested against the DNA. TRBV12-2 is labeled a pseudogene. This CDR3 contains 16 residues. The CDR3 is CASRPGTSGAYDEQFF. Written as DNA, the CDR3 is TGTGCAAGTCGCCCGGGGACTAGCGGGGCGTACGATGAGCAGTTCTTC.